Listed here are 10 T cell receptor beta chains from one sample, sequenced in a study of identical twins (dated by TCRdb to the mid-2010s). Libraries were prepared through 5' RACE. Sequencing used an Illumina HiSeq 2000. TCRdb took the public reads, trimmed them with fastp at Q25, ran MiXCR for clone calling and kept in-frame beta chains. Every entry covers one CDR3 protein and lists the most common genes and DNA from its rows. The sample table holds 1,800,000 or so distinct CDR3 sequences, of which under 35% were seen once. Roughly 0.3% of the sample rests with the top ten. The sequencing input was cord blood. The receptors stem from a newborn girl in good health.

This chain uses TRBV20-1 with TRBJ2-3; D call uncertain. From germline, CDR1 is DFQATT and CDR2 SNEGSKA (reference sequence). V was cut by 3 bases and J by 4 bases, with 14 bases left in between. The CDR3 runs to 14 residues. The CDR3 coding sequence is TGCAGTGCTAGGATACCGACTTTCCCAGATACGCAGTATTTT. This translates into CSARIPTFPDTQYF.

The V and J genes are TRBV10-3 and TRBJ1-1; TRBD1 matches 9 bases. Germline-derived CDR1 and CDR2 are ENHRY and SYGVKD. V shed 5 bases, J shed 5 bases, and the junction held 3 bases outside the gene matches. The CDR3 loop spans 13 amino acids. The CDR3 DNA reads TGTGCCATCAGTTCGACAGGGGGGACTGAAGCTTTCTTT. Amino acids: CAISSTGGTEAFF.

The chain couples TRBV11-2 to TRBJ2-3; D might be TRBD2 (5 bases). The CDR3 spans 16 residues. In germline, CDR1 is SGHAT, CDR2 FQNNGV. Trimming took 1 base from V and 6 from J, leaving 17 bases between them. The CDR3 DNA reads TGTGCCAGCAGCTTAGTCGGTGCCCTCCGAGGGGATACGCAGTATTTT. Its protein product is CASSLVGALRGDTQYF.

The J gene is TRBJ1-5, the V gene TRBV6-6, with 8 bases that match TRBD1. The CDR3 spans 14 residues. CDR1 is MNHNY, CDR2 SVGAGI, per germline (reference sequence). With 5 bases clipped from V and 10 bases from J, the junction kept 10 bases outside the gene matches. The chain's CDR3 is CASSPDRGVGPQHF. CDR3 nucleotide sequence: TGTGCCAGCAGTCCAGACAGGGGTGTGGGCCCCCAGCATTTT.

This clonotype has just a few counts. The chain joins TRBV20-1 to TRBJ2-3, with 7 bases identical to TRBD1. Germline CDR1 DFQATT, CDR2 SNEGSKA (reference sequence). The J segment lost 0 bases and the V segment lost 3 bases, leaving 3 bases of the junction unmatched. The CDR3 spans 14 residues. The CDR3 region is CSASEGASTDTQYF. DNA for the CDR3: TGCAGTGCTAGTGAGGGGGCGAGCACAGATACGCAGTATTTT.

The gene calls are TRBV5-1 and TRBJ1-2; 9 nucleotides match TRBD1. Germline CDR1 SGHRS, CDR2 YFSETQ. V was clipped by 3 bases and J by 1 base; unmatched bases: 1. The CDR3 totals 14 residues. CDR3 DNA sequence: TGCGCCAGCAGCTGGGACAGGGTTAACTATGGCTACACCTTC. Translated: CASSWDRVNYGYTF. The variable domain in full, with the rest retrieved from reference TRBV5-1 and TRBJ1-2, is KAGVTQTPRYLIKTRGQQVTLSCSPISGHRSVSWYQQTPGQGLQFLFEYFSETQRNKGNFPGRFSGRQFSNSRSEMNVSTLELGDSALYLCASSWDRVNYGYTFGSGTRLTVV.

The CDR3 bases are TGTGCCAGCAGTAGCCCGGGGGGTCAGCCCCAGCATTTT. This translates into CASSSPGGQPQHF. The chain combines TRBV28 with TRBJ1-5; TRBD1 is a possible D gene (5 bases). V lost 5 bases, J lost 6 bases, and 11 bases lay in between. Germline V gives CDR1 MDHEN, CDR2 SYDVKM. The CDR3 runs 13 residues.

Only one count was recorded for this clonotype. V and J are TRBV20-1 and TRBJ2-4, with D possibly called TRBD1 or TRBD2 (5 bases each). CDR1 DFQATT and CDR2 SNEGSKA come from the germline V gene (reference sequence). The CDR3 covers 13 residues. V gave up 4 bases and J gave up 1 base, with 8 bases separating them. This CDR3 is CSAIGDAKNIQYF. The CDR3 DNA is TGCAGTGCTATAGGGGACGCCAAAAACATTCAGTACTTC.

This clonotype was recorded a few times. The V call is TRBV28, the J call TRBJ2-7; 7 positions agree with TRBD1. There are 14 residues in the CDR3. The ends lost 6 bases at V and 2 bases at J; junction bases unmatched: 7. Germline CDR1 MDHEN, CDR2 SYDVKM. The CDR3 sequence: CASRETGMAYEQYF. The CDR3 region has the DNA TGTGCCAGCAGAGAGACAGGGATGGCCTACGAGCAGTACTTC.

The chain has TRBV20-1 and TRBJ2-3; possibly TRBD2 for D (5 bases). This CDR3 spans 13 amino acids. Germline assignment: CDR1 DFQATT and CDR2 SNEGSKA (reference sequence). V shed 0 bases and J shed 2 bases, with 6 bases lying between them. The CDR3 protein is CSARDGITDTQYF. The CDR3 region has the DNA TGCAGTGCTAGAGACGGGATCACAGATACGCAGTATTTT.